The 21 T cell receptor beta chains presented below share a single source sample, sequenced in a study of long-term antiretroviral therapy in people with HIV. This was the immunoSEQ v3.0 assay at survey level. The repertoire was sequenced with immunoSEQ multiplex PCR; TCRdb's copy has only in-frame clones and lacks some. The table includes tens of thousands of clones, roughly 84% detected once. The sequences come from unsorted PBMCs, collected 1.9 years after starting antiretroviral therapy. These receptors were taken from a woman between 50 and 59 years old with HIV.

This rearrangement joins TRBV5-3 to TRBJ1-3, with 9 bases matching TRBD1. TRBV5-3 is assigned to the ORF class and has an uncertain function. Trimming at V came to 4 bases and at J to 2 bases, leaving 10 bases not matched to a gene. This CDR3 is 17 amino acids long. In DNA form, the CDR3 reads TGTGCCAGAAGCGGACTACCGGGACAGGGCACTGGAAACACCATATATTTT. This codes for CARSGLPGQGTGNTIYF.

The genes are TRBV19 and TRBJ1-6, with 10 bases that match TRBD1. The CDR3 length is 15 residues. Germline V CDR1 and CDR2: LNHDA, SQIVND (reference sequence). The trim removed 4 bases at V and 7 bases at J, leaving 4 bases unmatched. CDR3 in amino acids: CASSRPGQGNSPLHF. The CDR3, as DNA: TGTGCCAGTAGTAGACCGGGACAGGGGAATTCACCCCTCCACTTT. Complete variable domain (other parts from reference TRBV19 and TRBJ1-6): DGGITQSPKYLFRKEGQNVTLSCEQNLNHDAMYWYRQDPGQGLRLIYYSQIVNDFQKGDIAEGYSVSREKKESFPLTVTSAQKNPTAFYLCASSRPGQGNSPLHFGNGTRLTVT.

This clone was observed a few times. The chain links TRBV28 to TRBJ1-1; a weak D match, TRBD1 (6 bases). The CDR3 spans 15 residues. The germline V gene has CDR1 MDHEN and CDR2 SYDVKM. With 5 bases removed from V and 4 bases from J, the gap between germline ends came to 17 bases. CDR3 DNA sequence: TGTGCCAGCAGTCAAACAGGGAAAAGAAGCACTGAAGCTTTCTTT. Protein product: CASSQTGKRSTEAFF. The full variable domain, its missing parts supplied by reference TRBV28 and TRBJ1-1, is DVKVTQSSRYLVKRTGEKVFLECVQDMDHENMFWYRQDPGLGLRLIYFSYDVKMKEKGDIPEGYSVSREKKERFSLILESASTNQTSMYLCASSQTGKRSTEAFFGQGTRLTVV.

This sequence joins TRBV5-4 and TRBJ1-6; no firm D call. The CDR3 loop spans 17 amino acids. The V gene lost 4 bases and the J gene lost 7 bases, with 21 bases spanning the gap. Germline lookup yields CDR1 SGHNT and CDR2 YYREEE (reference sequence). The CDR3 DNA reads TGTGCCAGCAGCCCAACCGCCGGTGGCTTTATAAATTCACCCCTCCACTTT. Protein product: CASSPTAGGFINSPLHF.

This clone has more than one count but fewer than ten. This chain uses TRBV10-3 with TRBJ2-7; D may be TRBD2 (5 bases). V was trimmed by 6 bases and J by 0 bases, leaving 15 bases between them. CDR3 length: 15 amino acids. The germline V gene encodes CDR1 ENHRY and CDR2 SYGVKD. In nucleotides, the CDR3 is TGTGCCATCAGGAAAAGCACTGGGAGCTCCTACGAGCAGTACTTC. Amino acid sequence: CAIRKSTGSSYEQYF.

This chain uses TRBV6-6 with TRBJ1-6; 7 bases are a match to TRBD1. Germline CDR1 reads MNHNY; CDR2 reads SVGAGI (reference sequence). The CDR3 totals 16 residues. V was pared by 0 bases and J by 4 bases, with 3 bases of the junction left unmatched. DNA for the CDR3: TGTGCCAGCAGTTACTCGCCGGGACAGTATAATTCACCCCTCCACTTT. This gives the protein CASSYSPGQYNSPLHF.

This clone occurred once. Other DNA sequences within the sample encode an identical CDR3. The rearrangement uses TRBV2 and TRBJ1-1; D ambiguous. V lost 7 bases and J lost 1, with 4 bases in between. The length of the CDR3 is 11 residues. From germline, CDR1 is SNHLY and CDR2 FYNNEI. This chain's CDR3 is CASTGNTEAFF. The DNA for the CDR3 is TGTGCCAGCACTGGGAACACTGAAGCTTTCTTT.

The chain couples TRBV5-6 to TRBJ2-3; 10 nucleotides line up with TRBD1. The germline gives CDR1 SGHDT, CDR2 YYEEEE. There are 15 residues in the CDR3. With V trimmed by 4 bases and J by 0 bases, 2 bases remained unmatched. The CDR3 reads CASSTTGGSTDTQYF. CDR3 nucleotides: TGTGCCAGCAGCACGACAGGGGGCAGCACAGATACGCAGTATTTT.

This chain uses TRBV7-8 with TRBJ2-2; 7 nucleotides line up with TRBD2. The CDR3 extends over 15 amino acids. The germline gives CDR1 SGHVS, CDR2 FQNEAQ. V lost 6 bases to trimming and J lost 2 bases; unmatched junction nucleotides: 6. This CDR3 is CASRPGGTNTGELFF. CDR3 DNA sequence: TGTGCCAGCAGACCCGGGGGGACCAACACCGGGGAGCTGTTTTTT.

V and J are TRBV29-1 and TRBJ2-7; D gene uncertain. Trimming stripped 4 bases from V and 4 bases from J, with 14 bases between. Germline lookup yields CDR1 SQVTM and CDR2 ANQGSEA. The CDR3 runs to 13 residues. The CDR3, as DNA: TGCAGCGTTGGAGCCACTGACCAATACGAGCAGTACTTC. Translation gives CSVGATDQYEQYF.

V and J are TRBV29-1 and TRBJ1-1; D possibly corresponds to TRBD1 (6 bases). Trimming took 7 bases from V and 0 from J, leaving 12 bases between them. The germline CDR1 and CDR2 sequences are SQVTM and ANQGSEA. There are 13 residues in the CDR3. Here the CDR3 DNA reads TGCAGCGGCCGGACAGCCATGAACACTGAAGCTTTCTTT. Amino acids: CSGRTAMNTEAFF.

This chain connects TRBV5-1 to TRBJ1-1; 9 bases fit TRBD1. The CDR3 consists of 15 residues. Germline V gene data show CDR1 as SGHRS and CDR2 as YFSETQ. With V trimmed by 3 bases and J by 4 bases, 7 bases remained unmatched. The CDR3 coding sequence is TGCGCCAGCAGCTCGGGGACAGGGCGAGGCACTGAAGCTTTCTTT. As protein: CASSSGTGRGTEAFF.

This clone came up a few times. DNA for the CDR3: TGTGCCAGCTGGTTGTGGGGGTACGGCTACACCTTC. Translating gives CASWLWGYGYTF. This chain links TRBV7-9 with TRBJ1-2, with D possibly TRBD1 on 5 matching bases. The CDR3 sequence is 12 residues long. Per the germline V gene, CDR1 is SEHNR and CDR2 is FQNEAQ (reference sequence). Trimming took 8 bases from V and 8 from J, leaving 15 bases between them.

The chain carries TRBV9 and TRBJ1-2; TRBD1 aligns across 7 bases. J gave up 6 bases and V 1 base, and 12 bases lay outside the gene matches. CDR3 size: 16 residues. Germline loops: CDR1 SGDLS, CDR2 YYNGEE. CDR3 bases: TGTGCCAGCAGCGTAACCCCGGGACAGACGATTCATGGCTACACCTTC. The encoded protein is CASSVTPGQTIHGYTF.

The rearrangement joins TRBV4-3 to TRBJ2-3; perhaps TRBD2 as D (5 bases). The CDR3 sequence is 14 residues long. Trimming shortened V by 0 bases and J by 4 bases, and 8 bases separated the two germline ends. CDR1 is LGHNA, CDR2 YSLEER, per germline. The CDR3 nucleotides read TGCGCCAGCAGCCAAGAACTAGATGCAGATACGCAGTATTTT. Protein: CASSQELDADTQYF.

The chain uses TRBV5-8 and TRBJ1-2; no reliable D call. The CDR3 covers 15 residues. V was shortened by 0 bases and J by 1 base, with 10 bases between the two germline ends. The germline V gene has CDR1 SGHTS and CDR2 YDEGEE. The CDR3 here is CASSLGGTVNYGYTF. The CDR3 bases are TGTGCCAGCAGCTTGGGTGGCACCGTTAACTATGGCTACACCTTC.

The CDR3 sequence: CASSFRWRGYTF. The CDR3 DNA reads TGTGCCAGCAGCTTTAGATGGCGGGGCTACACCTTC. V usage is TRBV5-6 and J usage is TRBJ1-2; D is unresolved. Germline assignment: CDR1 SGHDT and CDR2 YYEEEE. V was cut by 2 bases and J by 8 bases, with 10 bases left in between. The CDR3 is made up of 12 amino acids.

The J gene is TRBJ2-2, the V gene TRBV30; D gene ambiguous. Germline V gives CDR1 GTSNPN, CDR2 SVGIG (reference sequence). The CDR3 runs to 11 residues. With 0 bases removed from V and 7 bases from J, the gap between germline ends came to 3 bases. CDR3 in amino acids: CAWSVGGELFF. The CDR3 nucleotides are TGTGCCTGGAGTGTAGGCGGGGAGCTGTTTTTT.

This clone was seen a handful of times. The chain has TRBV28 and TRBJ2-7; the match to TRBD2 covers 7 bases. CDR1 and CDR2 from the germline V gene are MDHEN and SYDVKM. V dropped 5 bases and J dropped 4; count of bases not matched to a gene: 14. CDR3 length: 16 residues. The CDR3 loop is CASSPTQAGTVYEQYF. CDR3 sequence (DNA): TGTGCCAGCAGTCCGACCCAAGCGGGGACGGTATACGAGCAGTACTTC.

The chain links TRBV18 to TRBJ1-4; D unresolved. From germline, CDR1 is KGHSH and CDR2 LQKENI. The CDR3 has 13 amino acids. Trimming pared 1 base from V and 8 bases from J, leaving 8 bases between. DNA for the CDR3: TGTGCCAGCTCACCACGGGCCCGAGAAAAACTGTTTTTT. As protein: CASSPRAREKLFF.

The chain uses TRBV5-1 and TRBJ1-1; a possible D gene is TRBD1 (6 bases). Per the germline V gene, CDR1 is SGHRS and CDR2 is YFSETQ. The V end lost 5 bases, the J end lost 1 base, and 9 bases lay between the germline ends. CDR3 size: 13 residues. CDR3 sequence reads: CASRPTGNTEAFF. The CDR3 nucleotides are TGCGCCAGCAGACCGACAGGGAACACTGAAGCTTTCTTT. Based on the CDR3 plus reference TRBV5-1 and TRBJ1-1, the full variable domain is KAGVTQTPRYLIKTRGQQVTLSCSPISGHRSVSWYQQTPGQGLQFLFEYFSETQRNKGNFPGRFSGRQFSNSRSEMNVSTLELGDSALYLCASRPTGNTEAFFGQGTRLTVV.